This record covers a single T cell receptor (beta chain). This clonotype appeared many times. Its antigen is unknown. One base away there is no much larger clone; base qualities are not given. The germline V gene specifies MNHEY as CDR1 and SVGEGT as CDR2. Including the terminal cysteine and phenylalanine, the CDR3 comprises 15 residues. The DNA shown is the 45-base CDR3, in frame from base 1. V is pruned by 7 bases and J by 6 bases, leaving 12 bases of the junction without a gene match. A case-control design nested within a healthcare worker cohort in London, UK, was used, with weekly nasopharyngeal swab PCR tests and blood sampling performed. Healthcare workers were enrolled in the week of the UK lockdown, from 23 to 31 March 2020, and were followed every week for up to roughly 15 weeks. The data stem from a study of early T cells in non-severe SARS-CoV-2 infection listed by TCRdb under 2021. In the study overall: Because TCR sequencing relied on bulk RNA taken from unsorted whole blood, pairing of alpha and beta chains was not possible. Overall results and qualifications from the work: VDJdb matching was skewed toward anti-spike CD8 responses and likely underestimated virus-specific expansions, missing private and CD4 specificities.

The library was built by means of 5' RACE. The sequencing machine was a NextSeq 500. To correct for sequencing error and PCR bias, the TCR library protocol tagged individual cDNA molecules with unique molecular identifiers. TCR alpha and beta chains were both sequenced, and the abundances of alpha and beta sequences in each sample were closely correlated with each other. From the authors' description of their analysis: Decombinator V4 was used to annotate TCR sequences for V gene, J gene and CDR3. TCRs were defined as expanded if a significant change between any two time points was detected under a Poisson model with p below 0.0001. Abundances of TCRs were expressed as counts per million after normalisation to the total number of TCRs sequenced in each sample. MAIT TCRs were defined by TRAV1-2 paired with TRAJ12, TRAJ20 or TRAJ33, and iNKT TCRs by TRAV10 paired with TRAJ18. VDJdb, accessed 1 November 2021, was searched for CMV, EBV and SARS-CoV-2 annotated TCRs, excluding TCRs annotated for multiple antigens. Clones were called with MiXCR by TCRdb after fastp trimmed the public reads at Q25, and only in-frame beta chains were retained. Here each entry gathers all rows of one CDR3 protein and keeps the most common genes and DNA. The V and J calls were determined by TCRdb, not by the authors. A total of around 70,000 distinct CDR3 sequences appear in this sample, more than 8% of them only once. 15% of the sample is taken by the ten largest.

The sample was whole blood, taken at baseline. The sequence joins TRBV6-2 or TRBV6-3 to TRBJ2-1; 7 junctional bases match TRBD2. This receptor was taken from an adult who was a healthcare worker with PCR-confirmed SARS-CoV-2 infection or an uninfected control (not recorded which). The nucleotide sequence is TGTGCCAGCAATCCCGGGACTACCTCGGTCAATGAGCAGTTCTTC. It encodes CASNPGTTSVNEQFF.